The rows below give T cell receptor beta chains drawn from one sample of a study of beta chain features in type 1 diabetes. Sequencing used immunoSEQ multiplex PCR; TCRdb keeps in-frame clones, though not all of them. The repertoire holds about 190,000 clones, with almost 8% as singletons. The sample taken for sequencing was central memory CD4+ T cells from blood. The source of these receptors is a man aged 18 to 29 with type 1 diabetes. Each CDR3 is given with its conserved first and last residue. The D gene is left open where the match is weak. The size entry is marked missing in some rows and otherwise reads once, few, many or a size class.

abundance,len,d_gene,v_gene,j_gene,CDR3aa,CDR3nt
few,13,TRBD1,TRBV9,TRBJ1-2,CASSVRGPSGYTF,TGTGCCAGCAGCGTCAGGGGGCCCAGTGGCTACACCTTC
few,15,NA,TRBV6-1,TRBJ2-4,CASSSPIGEENIQYF,TGTGCCAGCAGCTCCCCGATAGGCGAGGAAAACATTCAGTACTTC
many,14,NA,TRBV29-1,TRBJ2-1,CSVEAPTNDNEQFF,TGCAGCGTTGAGGCGCCTACTAACGACAATGAGCAGTTCTTC
NA,16,NA,TRBV28,TRBJ2-4,CASSGESAMAKNIQYF,TGTGCCAGCAGTGGGGAGTCTGCTATGGCCAAAAACATTCAGTACTTC
few,14,NA,TRBV9,TRBJ2-2,CASRRDINTGELFF,TGTGCCAGCAGGAGGGACATTAACACCGGGGAGCTGTTTTTT
NA,13,NA,TRBV11-2,TRBJ2-7,CASSFTSGNEQYF,TGTGCCAGCAGCTTTACATCAGGGAACGAGCAGTACTTC
many,15,NA,TRBV7-9,TRBJ2-5,CASSLLGTEQETQYF,TGTGCCAGCAGCTTGTTAGGGACTGAGCAAGAGACCCAGTACTTC
NA,18,NA,TRBV7-8,TRBJ2-6,CASSLKDGGTGGANVLTF,TGTGCCAGCAGCTTAAAGGATGGGGGGACCGGTGGGGCCAACGTCCTGACTTTC
NA,16,NA,TRBV7-9,TRBJ1-1,CASSLARAGGNTEAFF,TGTGCCAGCAGCCTAGCAAGGGCGGGGGGGAACACTGAAGCTTTCTTT
NA,15,TRBD2,TRBV5-1,TRBJ2-7,CASSLGPAGVYEQYF,TGCGCCAGCAGCTTGGGCCCAGCGGGGGTCTACGAGCAGTACTTC
NA,15,TRBD2,TRBV14,TRBJ2-7,CASSHKAGVSYEQYF,TGTGCCAGCAGCCACAAAGCGGGAGTCTCCTACGAGCAGTACTTC
few,15,TRBD1,TRBV5-4,TRBJ1-2,CASSPTGTDLYGYTF,TGTGCCAGCAGTCCTACCGGGACAGATCTATATGGCTACACCTTC
NA,13,NA,TRBV19,TRBJ1-5,CASSPGGGQPQHF,TGTGCCAGTAGTCCCGGAGGAGGTCAGCCCCAGCATTTT
few,13,NA,TRBV7-9,TRBJ2-3,CASSLGSAQRQYF,TGTGCCAGCAGCTTAGGGAGCGCGCAGAGACAGTATTTT
few,13,NA,TRBV5-1,TRBJ1-2,CASSSQGSDGYTF,TGCGCCAGCAGCTCACAGGGAAGCGATGGCTACACCTTC
few,13,TRBD1,TRBV19,TRBJ2-7,CASSTGTDYEQYF,TGTGCCAGTAGTACCGGGACAGACTACGAGCAGTACTTC
NA,17,NA,TRBV9,TRBJ2-2,CASSLTGSFLNTGELFF,TGTGCCAGCAGCCTGACGGGTAGTTTTCTGAACACCGGGGAGCTGTTTTTT
few,11,NA,TRBV20-1,TRBJ2-7,CSARQGHEQYF,TGCAGTGCTAGACAGGGGCACGAGCAGTACTTC
few,16,NA,TRBV25-1,TRBJ1-5,CASRLGTLNSNQPQHF,TGTGCCAGCCGTTTGGGGACACTAAATAGCAATCAGCCCCAGCATTTT
NA,16,TRBD2,TRBV5-1,TRBJ2-2,CASSLGSSGSFGELFF,TGCGCCAGCAGCTTGGGGTCTAGCGGGAGTTTCGGGGAGCTGTTTTTT
NA,17,TRBD1,TRBV30,TRBJ1-6,CAWSPLGGQGGRSPLHF,TGTGCCTGGAGTCCCCTCGGCGGACAGGGAGGGCGGTCACCCCTCCACTTT
NA,15,TRBD1,TRBV28,TRBJ1-2,CASSSIGQGYYGYTF,TGTGCCAGCAGTTCTATTGGACAGGGGTACTATGGCTACACCTTC
many,15,TRBD1,TRBV29-1,TRBJ1-1,CSVQDTGQGNTEAFF,TGCAGCGTTCAGGACACGGGACAGGGGAACACTGAAGCTTTCTTT
few,14,NA,TRBV18,TRBJ2-1,CASSPQGGDNEQFF,TGTGCCAGCTCACCACAAGGAGGAGACAATGAGCAGTTCTTC
NA,12,NA,TRBV29-1,TRBJ1-1,CSVGQTNTEAFF,TGCAGCGTTGGACAGACGAACACTGAAGCTTTCTTT
NA,15,TRBD1,TRBV28,TRBJ2-1,CASSPRTGMYNEQFF,TGTGCCAGCAGTCCACGGACAGGGATGTACAATGAGCAGTTCTTC
many,15,TRBD2,TRBV13,TRBJ2-1,CASRVDSGTPHEQFF,TGTGCCAGCAGAGTTGACAGCGGGACCCCTCATGAGCAGTTCTTC
NA,14,NA,TRBV21-1,TRBJ2-3,CASSPHRGADTQYF,TGTGCCAGCAGCCCACACAGGGGTGCAGATACGCAGTATTTT
NA,14,TRBD1,TRBV5-1,TRBJ2-4,CASSSDRGGDIQYF,TGCGCCAGCAGCTCGGACAGGGGGGGAGACATTCAGTACTTC
few,12,NA,TRBV15,TRBJ2-1,CATSRDINEQFF,TGTGCCACCAGCAGAGACATCAATGAGCAGTTCTTC
few,14,NA,TRBV30,TRBJ1-1,CAWSPQGFGTEAFF,TGTGCCTGGAGTCCTCAGGGGTTCGGCACTGAAGCTTTCTTT
NA,17,TRBD1,TRBV4-3,TRBJ1-6,CASSQASFGTAYSPLHF,TGCGCCAGCAGCCAAGCGTCCTTCGGGACAGCTTATTCACCCCTCCACTTT
few,12,TRBD1,TRBV10-2,TRBJ2-7,CASSIQGNEQYF,TGCGCCAGCAGTATACAGGGGAACGAGCAGTACTTC
few,17,NA,TRBV5-4,TRBJ2-4,CASSLRRLGSGRSIQYF,TGTGCCAGCAGCCTGAGGCGGCTCGGGTCAGGGAGGAGCATTCAGTACTTC
NA,15,TRBD1,TRBV10-3,TRBJ2-5,CAISENRGPGETQYF,TGTGCCATCAGCGAAAACAGGGGGCCAGGGGAGACCCAGTACTTC
NA,15,NA,TRBV5-1,TRBJ1-6,CASSLGAGINSPLHF,TGCGCCAGCAGCTTGGGTGCAGGGATTAATTCACCCCTCCACTTT
few,14,NA,TRBV9,TRBJ2-5,CASSVGGSQETQYF,TGTGCCAGCAGCGTAGGAGGGAGCCAAGAGACCCAGTACTTC
NA,15,NA,TRBV5-1,TRBJ1-5,CASSLDGQPNQPQHF,TGCGCCAGCAGCTTGGATGGACAGCCTAATCAGCCCCAGCATTTT
NA,16,NA,TRBV6-1,TRBJ2-1,CAISEGWEFSGNEQFF,TGTGCCATCAGTGAGGGTTGGGAGTTCTCGGGCAATGAGCAGTTCTTC
NA,14,NA,TRBV10-3,TRBJ1-2,CAISELGGDYGYTF,TGTGCCATCAGTGAGTTGGGCGGGGACTATGGCTACACCTTC
NA,13,TRBD1,TRBV5-6,TRBJ1-5,CASSSRTGQPQHF,TGTGCCAGCAGCTCAAGGACAGGGCAACCCCAGCATTTT
NA,15,TRBD1,TRBV11-2,TRBJ1-1,CASSATTGGHTEAFF,TGTGCCAGCAGCGCTACCACAGGGGGCCACACTGAAGCTTTCTTT
few,16,TRBD2,TRBV9,TRBJ2-2,CASSVVSSGGTGELFF,TGTGCCAGCAGCGTAGTATCCTCGGGAGGGACCGGGGAGCTGTTTTTT
few,15,NA,TRBV11-2,TRBJ1-2,CASSPFGQKVGGYTF,TGTGCCAGCAGCCCCTTCGGACAAAAAGTAGGTGGCTACACCTTC